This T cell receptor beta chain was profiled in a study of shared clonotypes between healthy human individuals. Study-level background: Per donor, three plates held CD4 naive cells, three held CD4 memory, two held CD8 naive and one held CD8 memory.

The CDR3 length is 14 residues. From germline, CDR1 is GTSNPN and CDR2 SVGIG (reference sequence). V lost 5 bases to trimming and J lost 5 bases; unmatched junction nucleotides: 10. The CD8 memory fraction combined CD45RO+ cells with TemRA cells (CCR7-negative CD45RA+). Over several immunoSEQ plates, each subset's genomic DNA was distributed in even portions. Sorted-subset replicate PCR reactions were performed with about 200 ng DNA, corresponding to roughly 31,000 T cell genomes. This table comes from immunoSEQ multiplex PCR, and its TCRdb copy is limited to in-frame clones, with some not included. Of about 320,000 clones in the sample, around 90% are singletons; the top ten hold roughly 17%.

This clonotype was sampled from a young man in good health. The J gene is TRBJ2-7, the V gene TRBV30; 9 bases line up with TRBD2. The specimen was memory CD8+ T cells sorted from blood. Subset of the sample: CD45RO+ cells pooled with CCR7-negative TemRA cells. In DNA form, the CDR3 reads TGTGCCTGGTCTTCGGGACTAGCCGTCCACGAGCAGTACTTC. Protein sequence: CAWSSGLAVHEQYF.